These 12 T cell receptor beta chains came from one sample sequenced in a study of T cells after yellow fever vaccination. From the 5' RACE reads, TCRdb called clonotypes with MiXCR, one entry per CDR3 protein. Of under 500,000 distinct CDR3 sequences listed, 15% to 20% are singletons. The sample in question was PBMCs, obtained before the yellow fever booster vaccination. The receptors were sampled from a man aged 18 to 30 who received the YFV17D yellow fever vaccine.

The J gene is TRBJ2-7, the V gene TRBV12-3 or TRBV12-4; D is perhaps TRBD1 (5 bases). The CDR3 is 13 amino acids. V lost 3 bases, J lost 1 base, and 7 bases lay in between. The CDR3 coding sequence is TGTGCCAGCAGTTTCGCAGGGTCCTACGAGCAGTACGTC. This sequence encodes CASSFAGSYEQYV.

This clonotype has only a few counts. DNA for the CDR3: TGCAGTGGGGGACTAGCGGGGGGGCCGGGAGATACGCAGTATTTT. It yields the protein CSGGLAGGPGDTQYF. The chain combines TRBV20-1 with TRBJ2-3, with 16 nucleotides matching TRBD2. CDR1 is DFQATT and CDR2 is SNEGSKA in the germline V gene (reference sequence). V was pared by 7 bases and J by 5 bases, with 6 bases of the junction left unmatched. This CDR3 has 15 amino acids.

The genes are TRBV7-2 and TRBJ2-4; the D is unclear. CDR1 and CDR2 (germline): SGHTA, FQGNSA. The V end was cut by 7 bases, the J end by 6 bases, with 13 bases between. This CDR3 comprises 13 residues. DNA of the CDR3: TGTGCCAGCACTTCCGTTAACTTAAACATTCAGTACTTC. Translation: CASTSVNLNIQYF.

The CDR3 nucleotides are TGTGCCAGCAGCCCCTTGGGACAGTATAATTCACCCCTCCACTTT. Translation: CASSPLGQYNSPLHF. The rearrangement links TRBV27 to TRBJ1-6, with 7 bases aligning to TRBD1. V trimming: 6 bases; J trimming: 4 bases; junction bases outside the gene matches: 6. The CDR3 is 15 amino acids. Germline loops: CDR1 MNHEY, CDR2 SMNVEV (reference sequence).

This chain connects TRBV2 to TRBJ1-2; 7 bases fit TRBD1. Germline CDR1 is SNHLY and CDR2 is FYNNEI. This CDR3 has 18 residues. V gave up 4 bases and J gave up 4 bases; unmatched junction bases: 18. The CDR3 loop is CASSGMTGRTRRAYGYTF. DNA for the CDR3: TGTGCCAGCAGTGGAATGACAGGGAGGACCAGAAGGGCCTATGGCTACACCTTC. The whole variable domain, remainder taken from reference TRBV2 and TRBJ1-2, is EPEVTQTPSHQVTQMGQEVILRCVPISNHLYFYWYRQILGQKVEFLVSFYNNEISEKSEIFDDQFSVERPDGSNFTLKIRSTKLEDSAMYFCASSGMTGRTRRAYGYTFGSGTRLTVV.

The rearrangement links TRBV7-2 to TRBJ2-7; no definite D call. The CDR3 has 12 residues. Per germline, CDR1 SGHTA and CDR2 FQGNSA. Trimming cost V 3 bases and J 5 bases, with 8 bases left between them. This chain's CDR3 is CASSLHGDEQYF. CDR3 DNA sequence: TGTGCCAGCAGCTTGCACGGTGACGAGCAGTACTTC.

The rearrangement uses TRBV29-1 and TRBJ2-2; 9 bases line up with TRBD1. Germline lookup yields CDR1 SQVTM and CDR2 ANQGSEA. The ends lost 5 bases at V and 5 bases at J; junction bases unmatched: 6. This CDR3 has 14 residues. The CDR3 is CSVSTGGETGELFF. CDR3 sequence (DNA): TGCAGCGTTTCGACAGGGGGAGAAACCGGGGAGCTGTTTTTT.

This clonotype was seen a handful of times. The chain uses TRBV7-2 and TRBJ2-5; 10 nucleotides align to TRBD1. The CDR3 length is 17 residues. J lost 4 bases, V lost 1 base, and 9 bases had no gene match. Germline V gives CDR1 SGHTA, CDR2 FQGNSA. CDR3 DNA sequence: TGTGCCAGCAGCTTAGGCGTCGGGACAGGGGCTGCAGAGACCCAGTACTTC. Protein product: CASSLGVGTGAAETQYF.

The genes are TRBV19 and TRBJ1-6; D call uncertain. Looked up from germline, CDR1 is LNHDA and CDR2 is SQIVND (reference sequence). This CDR3 comprises 16 residues. Deletions cut 2 bases from V and 9 bases from J, with 17 bases between. In DNA, the CDR3 is TGTGCCAGTAGTATATTGGACCCCGAAGGTGGTTCACCCCTCCACTTT. Its translation: CASSILDPEGGSPLHF. Full variable domain (rest looked up from reference TRBV19 and TRBJ1-6): DGGITQSPKYLFRKEGQNVTLSCEQNLNHDAMYWYRQDPGQGLRLIYYSQIVNDFQKGDIAEGYSVSREKKESFPLTVTSAQKNPTAFYLCASSILDPEGGSPLHFGNGTRLTVT.

The gene calls are TRBV18 and TRBJ2-1; 8 bases are shared with TRBD1. V was pared by 3 bases and J by 6 bases, with 10 bases of the junction left unmatched. The CDR3 runs 16 residues. Germline assignment: CDR1 KGHSH and CDR2 LQKENI. CDR3 region: CASSPLNRGTGNEQFF. For the CDR3, the DNA is TGTGCCAGCTCACCTCTCAACAGGGGGACGGGCAATGAGCAGTTCTTC.

This chain connects TRBV9 to TRBJ1-1, with D possibly TRBD1 on 5 matching bases. The CDR3 is made up of 12 amino acids. CDR1 and CDR2 from the germline V gene are SGDLS and YYNGEE. Trimming took off 3 bases at V and 11 bases at J, with 14 bases between the two ends. The CDR3 DNA is TGTGCCAGCAGCGCGGGGGACGAGGTGGCTTTCTTT. Protein sequence: CASSAGDEVAFF.

The V call is TRBV6-6, the J call TRBJ2-2, with D possibly called TRBD1 or TRBD2 (5 bases each). In germline, CDR1 is MNHNY, CDR2 SVGAGI (reference sequence). CDR3 length equals 14 residues. Trimming left V 6 bases short and J 3 bases short, with 11 bases between. CDR3 DNA: TGTGCCAGCAGGAGGGGTTCGGACACCGGGGAGCTGTTTTTT. Residues: CASRRGSDTGELFF.